This entry describes one T cell receptor beta chain. Its target is not known. TCRdb re-derived calls from the 5' RACE reads in MiXCR, one entry per CDR3 protein. The sample shows about 720,000 distinct CDR3 sequences, 8.5% to 9.5% of them seen only once. The length of the CDR3 is 13 residues. Trimming took off 5 bases at V and 3 bases at J, with 8 bases between the two ends. Germline V lookup: CDR1 LNHDA, CDR2 SQIVND (reference sequence). The data derive from a study of identical twins. Study findings and constraints: Invariant T cells like MAIT and iNKT could partly confound the zero-insertion analyses.

These records were also assigned to another study, of yellow fever vaccine responses in identical twins.

The chain carries TRBV19 and TRBJ1-5; no firm D call. The TCR was taken from a young woman in good health. The sample was PBMCs. CDR3: CASSGWVNQPQHF. In DNA, the CDR3 is TGTGCCAGTAGTGGGTGGGTCAATCAGCCCCAGCATTTT.